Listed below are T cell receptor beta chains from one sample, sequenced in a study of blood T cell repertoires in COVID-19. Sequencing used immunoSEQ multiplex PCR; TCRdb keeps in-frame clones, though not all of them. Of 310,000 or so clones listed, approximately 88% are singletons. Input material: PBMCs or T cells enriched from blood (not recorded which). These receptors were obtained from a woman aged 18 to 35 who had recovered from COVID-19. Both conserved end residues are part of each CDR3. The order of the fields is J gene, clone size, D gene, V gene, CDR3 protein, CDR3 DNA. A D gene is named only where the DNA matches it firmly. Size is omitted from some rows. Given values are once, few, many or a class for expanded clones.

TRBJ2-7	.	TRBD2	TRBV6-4	CASSLLAGGRYEQYF	TGTGCCAGCAGCCTACTAGCGGGAGGTCGGTACGAGCAGTACTTC
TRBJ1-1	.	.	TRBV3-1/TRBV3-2	CASSLTGNTEAFF	TGTGCCAGCAGCCTGACGGGGAACACTGAAGCTTTCTTT
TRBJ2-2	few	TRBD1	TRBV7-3	CASRPGQGAGELFF	TGTGCCAGCAGACCGGGACAGGGGGCCGGGGAGCTGTTTTTT
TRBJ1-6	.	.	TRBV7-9	CASSLSTGPPLHF	TGTGCCAGCAGCTTATCGACAGGCCCACCCCTCCACTTT
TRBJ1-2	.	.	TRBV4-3	CASSQDGQVYGYTF	TGCGCCAGCAGCCAAGATGGCCAGGTCTATGGCTACACCTTC
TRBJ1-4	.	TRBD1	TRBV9	CASSVDRGRNEKLFF	TGTGCCAGCAGCGTAGACAGGGGAAGGAATGAAAAACTGTTTTTT
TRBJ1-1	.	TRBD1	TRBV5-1	CASSWLDRDTEAFF	TGCGCCAGCAGCTGGCTGGACAGGGACACTGAAGCTTTCTTT
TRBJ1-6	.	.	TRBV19	CASGAPTGSLRNSPLHF	TGTGCCAGTGGGGCCCCGACAGGTTCCTTAAGGAATTCACCCCTCCACTTT
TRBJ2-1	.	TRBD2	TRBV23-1	CASSLNVTLGTSRYEQFF	TGCGCCAGCAGTCTAAACGTCACGTTGGGGACTAGCAGGTATGAGCAGTTCTTC
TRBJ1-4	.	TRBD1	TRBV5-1	CASSLVAGGGEKLFF	TGCGCCAGCAGCTTGGTTGCAGGGGGCGGTGAAAAACTGTTTTTT
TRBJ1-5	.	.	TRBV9	CASSGAYSNQPQHF	TGTGCCAGCAGCGGGGCGTATAGCAATCAGCCCCAGCATTTT
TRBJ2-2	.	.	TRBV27	CASSLQGPGELFF	TGTGCCAGCAGTTTACAGGGCCCCGGGGAGCTGTTTTTT
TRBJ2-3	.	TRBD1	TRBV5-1	CASSLILTGGTDTQYF	TGCGCCAGCAGCTTGATACTCACAGGGGGCACAGATACGCAGTATTTT
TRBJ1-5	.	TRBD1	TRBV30	CAWRKGAADRVHF	TGTGCCTGGAGAAAGGGCGCTGCGGACAGGGTACATTTT
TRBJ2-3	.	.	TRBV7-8	CASSLSTDTQYF	TGTGCCAGCAGCCTAAGCACAGATACGCAGTATTTT
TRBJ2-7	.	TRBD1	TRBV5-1	CASSWGDRGDEQYF	TGCGCCAGCAGCTGGGGGGACAGGGGAGACGAGCAGTACTTC
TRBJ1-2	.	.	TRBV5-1	CASSWETGLITYTF	TGCGCCAGCAGCTGGGAGACAGGTCTAATAACCTACACCTTC
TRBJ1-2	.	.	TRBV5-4	CASSRSELYGYTF	TGTGCCAGCAGCCGATCGGAGTTATATGGCTACACCTTC
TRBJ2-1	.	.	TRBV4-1	CASSQGRLVPYNEQFF	TGCGCCAGCAGCCAAGGGCGACTAGTTCCCTACAATGAGCAGTTCTTC
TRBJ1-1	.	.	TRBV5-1	CASSLVPGMNTEAFF	TGCGCCAGCAGCTTAGTCCCCGGGATGAACACTGAAGCTTTCTTT
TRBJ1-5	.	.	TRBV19	CASSIRDSNQPQHF	TGTGCCAGTAGTATTAGAGATAGCAATCAGCCCCAGCATTTT
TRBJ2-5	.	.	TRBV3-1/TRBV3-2	CASSRGTYQETQYF	TGTGCCAGCAGCCGCGGGACCTACCAAGAGACCCAGTACTTC
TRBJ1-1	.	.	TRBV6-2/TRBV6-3	CASSYRVFTEAFF	TGTGCCAGCAGTTACCGGGTATTCACTGAAGCTTTCTTT
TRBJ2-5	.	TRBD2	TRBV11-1	CASSPGLAGQETQYF	TGTGCCAGCAGTCCGGGACTAGCGGGTCAAGAGACCCAGTACTTC
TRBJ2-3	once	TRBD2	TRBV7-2	CASSLAGGPVDTQYF	TGTGCCAGCTCCCTAGCGGGGGGGCCAGTGGATACGCAGTATTTT
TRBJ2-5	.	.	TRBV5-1	CASSLASGEWETQYF	TGCGCCAGCAGCTTGGCGTCCGGGGAATGGGAGACCCAGTACTTC
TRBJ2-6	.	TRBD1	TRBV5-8	CASSLDRGYGANVLTF	TGTGCCAGCAGCTTAGACAGGGGTTACGGGGCCAACGTCCTGACTTTC
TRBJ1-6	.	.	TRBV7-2	CASSLASFGPRARGLDSPLHF	TGTGCCAGCAGCTTAGCTTCTTTCGGACCGAGGGCGAGAGGGCTGGACTCACCCCTCCACTTT
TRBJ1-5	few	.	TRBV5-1	CASSLNSGGQPQHF	TGCGCCAGCAGTCTAAACAGCGGGGGTCAGCCCCAGCATTTT
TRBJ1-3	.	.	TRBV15	CATSSDSSGNTIYF	TGTGCCACCAGCAGCGACTCGTCTGGAAACACCATATATTTT
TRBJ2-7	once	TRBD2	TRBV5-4	CASSLAAGVSYEQYF	TGTGCCAGCAGCTTGGCCGCGGGAGTATCCTACGAGCAGTACTTC
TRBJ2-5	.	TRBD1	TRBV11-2	CASRAGQGGETQYF	TGTGCCAGCAGGGCAGGACAGGGCGGAGAGACCCAGTACTTC
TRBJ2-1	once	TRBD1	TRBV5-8	CASSLRAGGTYNEQFF	TGTGCCAGCAGCTTGCGGGCAGGGGGCACCTACAATGAGCAGTTCTTC
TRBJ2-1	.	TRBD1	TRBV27	CASSLRPGGIVNEQFF	TGTGCCAGCAGTTTACGACCAGGGGGCATTGTCAATGAGCAGTTCTTC
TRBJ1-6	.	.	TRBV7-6	CASSPGQSSYNSPLHF	TGTGCCAGCAGCCCAGGACAGAGCTCCTATAATTCACCCCTCCACTTT
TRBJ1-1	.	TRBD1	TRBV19	CASRMWNRGLTEAFF	TGTGCCAGTAGGATGTGGAACAGGGGGCTTACTGAAGCTTTCTTT
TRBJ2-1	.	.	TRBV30	CAWSKTGWSYNEQFF	TGTGCCTGGAGTAAAACAGGTTGGTCCTACAATGAGCAGTTCTTC
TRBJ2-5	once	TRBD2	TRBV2	CASSEYGGARETQYF	TGTGCCAGCAGTGAATACGGGGGGGCGCGAGAGACCCAGTACTTC
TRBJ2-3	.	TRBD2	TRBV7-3	CASSLGAGGPVDTQYF	TGTGCCAGCAGCTTAGGGGCGGGAGGGCCGGTAGATACGCAGTATTTT
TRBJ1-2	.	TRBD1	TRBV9	CASSGQGGYTF	TGTGCCAGCAGCGGACAGGGTGGCTACACCTTC
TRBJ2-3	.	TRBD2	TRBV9	CASSPGLAGGDTQYF	TGTGCCAGCAGCCCTGGACTAGCGGGTGGAGATACGCAGTATTTT
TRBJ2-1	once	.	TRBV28	CASSFNARGSPYNEQFF	TGTGCCAGCAGTTTCAACGCGCGGGGCAGCCCCTACAATGAGCAGTTCTTC
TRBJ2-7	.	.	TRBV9	CASSVEFWRGFLYEQYF	TGTGCCAGCAGCGTAGAATTCTGGCGGGGCTTTTTATACGAGCAGTACTTC
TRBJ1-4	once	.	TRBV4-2	CASSQLGSGGWEKLFF	TGTGCCAGCAGCCAGTTGGGATCAGGAGGGTGGGAAAAACTGTTTTTT
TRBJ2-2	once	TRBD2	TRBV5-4	CASSSLAGLNTGELFF	TGTGCCAGCAGCTCCTTAGCGGGGTTGAACACCGGGGAGCTGTTTTTT
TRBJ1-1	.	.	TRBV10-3	CAISDRTDNTEAFF	TGTGCCATCAGTGATAGGACAGATAACACTGAAGCTTTCTTT
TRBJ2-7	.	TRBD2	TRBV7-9	CASSQPGLAGTNRIYEQYF	TGTGCCAGCAGCCAACCTGGACTAGCGGGGACCAACCGAATCTACGAGCAGTACTTC
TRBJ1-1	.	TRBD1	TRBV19	CASSRSGDRDAGEAFF	TGTGCCAGTAGTAGGTCCGGGGACAGGGACGCAGGGGAAGCTTTCTTT
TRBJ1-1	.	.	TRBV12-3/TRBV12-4	CASSNRQNTEAFF	TGTGCCAGCTCGAACAGACAGAACACTGAAGCTTTCTTT
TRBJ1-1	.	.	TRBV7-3	CASSLSRRLSNTEAFF	TGTGCCAGCAGCTTAAGTAGGCGGCTGTCGAACACTGAAGCTTTCTTT
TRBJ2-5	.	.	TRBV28	CASSLFRPGAQYF	TGTGCCAGCAGTTTATTCAGGCCAGGGGCCCAGTACTTC
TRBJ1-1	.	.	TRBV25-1	CASSEAGGQVREAFF	TGTGCCAGCAGTGAAGCGGGGGGGCAGGTTCGTGAAGCTTTCTTT
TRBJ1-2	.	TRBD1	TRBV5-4	CASSLRQGYGYTF	TGTGCCAGCAGCTTGCGACAGGGGTATGGCTACACCTTC
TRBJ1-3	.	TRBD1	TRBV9	CASSVAFGDRDGNTIYF	TGTGCCAGCAGCGTAGCATTTGGGGACAGGGATGGAAACACCATATATTTT
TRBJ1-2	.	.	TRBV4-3	CASSQELGGVGIYGYTF	TGCGCCAGCAGCCAAGAGTTAGGGGGGGTGGGGATCTATGGCTACACCTTC